The 27 T cell receptor beta chains presented below share a single source sample, sequenced in a study of blood T cell repertoires in COVID-19. Using immunoSEQ multiplex PCR, the repertoire was profiled, and TCRdb retains in-frame clones only, with some absent. This table holds about 64,000 clones, around 86% found once. The sample consisted of peripheral blood. All receptors come from a human donor in a cohort sampled during active COVID-19.

The chain employs TRBV4-1 and TRBJ1-2; maybe TRBD1 (6 bases). The germline V gene encodes CDR1 MGHRA and CDR2 YSYEKL. V lost 2 bases and J 3 bases, leaving 13 bases between the germline ends. CDR3 size: 15 residues. The CDR3 coding sequence is TGCGCCAGCAGCCAAACGAGGACAGTTGACTATGGCTACACCTTC. Translated: CASSQTRTVDYGYTF.

The V and J genes are TRBV24-1 and TRBJ2-1; 9 positions agree with TRBD1. V dropped 3 bases and J dropped 2; count of bases not matched to a gene: 7. CDR1 KGHDR and CDR2 SFDVKD come from the germline V gene. This CDR3 region has 17 residues. The CDR3 coding sequence is TGTGCCACCAGTGATAGGACAGGGGAGGTCGCCTACAATGAGCAGTTCTTC. Translated, it gives CATSDRTGEVAYNEQFF.

V is TRBV7-6 and J is TRBJ2-3, with D possibly matching TRBD2 (6 bases). Trimming stripped 5 bases from V and 2 bases from J, with 14 bases between. Germline V gene data show CDR1 as SGHVS and CDR2 as FNYEAQ. This CDR3 spans 15 amino acids. The CDR3 is CASSRLRGFTDTQYF. The CDR3, as DNA: TGTGCCAGCAGCCGGCTCCGGGGGTTCACAGATACGCAGTATTTT.

The chain joins TRBV28 to TRBJ1-4; D gene unclear. Germline V gene lookup returns CDR1 MDHEN and CDR2 SYDVKM. Trimming shortened V by 5 bases and J by 2 bases, and 3 bases separated the two germline ends. The CDR3 contains 12 residues. The CDR3 loop is CASSPTNEKLFF. The CDR3 DNA sequence: TGTGCCAGCAGTCCGACTAATGAAAAACTGTTTTTT.

V is TRBV24-1 and J is TRBJ1-1; possible D gene TRBD1, 5 bases. The V end lost 7 bases, the J end lost 11 bases, and 19 bases lay between the germline ends. The germline V gene has CDR1 KGHDR and CDR2 SFDVKD. The CDR3 is made up of 13 amino acids. The CDR3 nucleotides read TGTGCCACCAGGGAGAACGGGGGGACTGGTGCTTTCTTT. Its protein is CATRENGGTGAFF.

Concerning this clone itself: Mismatch with germline at one junction end may stem from a read error. Here the CDR3 reads CASSPPGTRGGEQLF. The CDR3 coding sequence is TGTGCCAGCAGTCCCCCCGGGACTCGTGGGGGGGAGCAGCTCTTC. The J gene is TRBJ2-1, the V gene TRBV6-5, with TRBD2 matching over 7 bases. CDR3 length: 15 residues. From germline, CDR1 is MNHEY and CDR2 SVGAGI.

The chain couples TRBV5-1 to TRBJ2-3, with TRBD1 matching 11 bases. The CDR3 totals 16 residues. The germline V gene has CDR1 SGHRS and CDR2 YFSETQ. V shed 3 bases, J shed 3 bases, and the junction held 6 bases outside the gene matches. Written as DNA, the CDR3 is TGCGCCAGCAGCTCACCTGGGACAGGGGGAACAGATACGCAGTATTTT. Amino acids: CASSSPGTGGTDTQYF.

This clone was counted a few times. V gene TRBV5-1 combines with J gene TRBJ1-6; tentative D call: TRBD1 (5 bases). CDR3 size: 14 residues. The V end lost 5 bases, the J end lost 1 base, and 7 bases lay between the germline ends. From germline, CDR1 is SGHRS and CDR2 YFSETQ. CDR3 protein: CASRRGSYNSPLHF. The CDR3 nucleotides are TGCGCCAGCAGAAGGGGTTCCTATAATTCACCCCTCCACTTT. The whole variable domain, filled in from reference TRBV5-1 and TRBJ1-6, reads KAGVTQTPRYLIKTRGQQVTLSCSPISGHRSVSWYQQTPGQGLQFLFEYFSETQRNKGNFPGRFSGRQFSNSRSEMNVSTLELGDSALYLCASRRGSYNSPLHFGNGTRLTVT.

For the CDR3, the DNA is TGTGCCAGCAGCGCTTCCGGGACAGGACATTTTGGGGCCAACGTCCTGACTTTC. This translates into CASSASGTGHFGANVLTF. The V gene is TRBV28, the J gene TRBJ2-6; 8 bases match TRBD1. V dropped 6 bases and J dropped 3; count of bases not matched to a gene: 13. Germline CDR1 reads MDHEN; CDR2 reads SYDVKM. The length of the CDR3 is 18 residues. The complete variable domain, with remaining parts taken from reference TRBV28 and TRBJ2-6, reads DVKVTQSSRYLVKRTGEKVFLECVQDMDHENMFWYRQDPGLGLRLIYFSYDVKMKEKGDIPEGYSVSREKKERFSLILESASTNQTSMYLCASSASGTGHFGANVLTFGAGSRLTVL.

The chain recombines TRBV29-1 with TRBJ1-2, with D uncertain. The CDR3 is 13 residues long. Germline V gives CDR1 SQVTM, CDR2 ANQGSEA. V lost 2 bases, J lost 5 bases, and 12 bases lay in between. CDR3 region: CSVERSDSYGYTF. In DNA, the CDR3 is TGCAGCGTTGAAAGGTCAGACTCTTATGGCTACACCTTC.

This clone has only one observation. The CDR3 loop reads CASSLTSGGTDTQYF. The CDR3 DNA is TGTGCCAGCTCGCTGACTAGCGGGGGTACAGATACGCAGTATTTT. The chain recombines TRBV18 with TRBJ2-3; 12 bases match TRBD2. Germline V CDR1 and CDR2: KGHSH, LQKENI. This CDR3 comprises 15 residues. Trimming at V came to 6 bases and at J to 3 bases, leaving 4 bases not matched to a gene.

The chain is built from TRBV6-5 and TRBJ2-5; a possible D gene is TRBD1 (5 bases). Germline CDR1 and CDR2: MNHEY and SVGAGI. The V end was cut by 2 bases, the J end by 5 bases, with 9 bases between. This CDR3 spans 13 amino acids. The CDR3 DNA reads TGTGCCAGCAGTTACAGGACAAGGGAGACCCAGTACTTC. This translates into CASSYRTRETQYF.

This chain joins TRBV6-5 and TRBJ1-5; no firm D call. The germline CDR1 and CDR2 sequences are MNHEY and SVGAGI. This CDR3 comprises 13 residues. V lost 8 bases to trimming and J lost 4 bases, with 12 bases between them. This CDR3 is CASYPGKNQPQHF. The CDR3 DNA is TGTGCCAGCTACCCGGGAAAGAATCAGCCCCAGCATTTT.

This clone showed up just a few times. This chain connects TRBV3-1 (or the pseudogene TRBV3-2) to TRBJ2-3; the D is unclear. The CDR3 has 14 residues. V lost 1 base to trimming and J lost 5 bases, with 10 bases between them. CDR1 and CDR2 (germline): LGHDT, YNNKEL (reference sequence). The CDR3 bases are TGTGCCAGCAGCCAAGCGCAGTCGGGAGATACGCAGTATTTT. Amino acid sequence: CASSQAQSGDTQYF.

The J gene is TRBJ1-2, the V gene TRBV9; no reliable D call. The CDR3 covers 14 residues. V was pared by 0 bases and J by 2 bases, with 8 bases between. CDR1 and CDR2 from the germline V gene are SGDLS and YYNGEE. The CDR3 sequence is CASSVAGGNYGYTF. The DNA for the CDR3 is TGTGCCAGCAGCGTAGCGGGTGGGAACTATGGCTACACCTTC.

The chain carries TRBV19 and TRBJ2-1, with 7 bases that match TRBD2. The junction had 20 bases not matched to a gene; V was cut back by 7 bases and J by 8 bases. CDR3 length equals 17 residues. Germline CDR1 and CDR2: LNHDA and SQIVND (reference sequence). The CDR3 is CASTPRGESHTVDEQFF. The CDR3 nucleotides read TGTGCCAGTACCCCTCGGGGGGAGTCCCATACAGTCGATGAGCAGTTCTTC.

The chain joins TRBV28 to TRBJ2-1; D not resolved. Looked up from germline, CDR1 is MDHEN and CDR2 is SYDVKM. V was pared by 2 bases and J by 5 bases, with 13 bases between. The CDR3 has 15 residues. CDR3 residues: CASSLVLEFNNEQFF. CDR3 bases: TGTGCCAGCAGTTTAGTCCTAGAATTCAACAATGAGCAGTTCTTC.

This clone was seen a few times. The rearrangement joins TRBV7-8 to TRBJ2-2; tentatively, D is TRBD2 (5 bases). This CDR3 has 14 amino acids. Germline CDR1 and CDR2: SGHVS and FQNEAQ. Trimming cost V 7 bases and J 3 bases, with 12 bases left between them. The CDR3 sequence is CASILGGYTGELFF. CDR3 in DNA: TGTGCCAGCATATTGGGCGGGTACACCGGGGAGCTGTTTTTT.

This rearrangement joins TRBV6-5 to TRBJ1-1; TRBD1 aligns across 12 bases. Germline lookup yields CDR1 MNHEY and CDR2 SVGAGI. The V gene end was trimmed by 5 bases and the J gene end by 5 bases; junction bases not matched to a gene: 6. CDR3 length equals 15 residues. CDR3 in amino acids: CASSPRDRGRTEAFF. CDR3 DNA sequence: TGTGCCAGCAGTCCCCGGGACAGGGGGCGGACTGAAGCTTTCTTT.

This chain joins TRBV29-1 and TRBJ2-5; D is perhaps TRBD2 (6 bases). This CDR3 region has 14 residues. Trimming took off 5 bases at V and 4 bases at J, with 17 bases between the two ends. CDR1 is SQVTM, CDR2 ANQGSEA, per germline. This CDR3 is CSVYFGGPPETQYF. CDR3 nucleotides: TGCAGCGTTTATTTTGGAGGGCCCCCAGAGACCCAGTACTTC. Supplemented by reference TRBV29-1 and TRBJ2-5, the full variable domain reads SAVISQKPSRDICQRGTSLTIQCQVDSQVTMMFWYRQQPGQSLTLIATANQGSEATYESGFVIDKFPISRPNLTFSTLTVSNMSPEDSSIYLCSVYFGGPPETQYFGPGTRLLVL.

This clone has more than one count but fewer than ten. J is TRBJ2-1 and V is TRBV5-6; possible D gene TRBD2, 6 bases. The V and J ends lost 3 bases and 9 bases respectively, with 25 bases between them. Germline CDR1 SGHDT, CDR2 YYEEEE. There are 17 residues in the CDR3. The CDR3 nucleotides read TGTGCCAGCAGCTCCAGGTCCACCGCCGGGGGAAGGGGTGAGCAGTTCTTC. It is translated as CASSSRSTAGGRGEQFF.

CDR3 DNA sequence: TGTGCCAGCAGCCAAGATTTGGCTAGCGGGGGGGCCCAAGAGCAGTTCTTC. Translating it yields CASSQDLASGGAQEQFF. The chain couples TRBV3-1 (or the pseudogene TRBV3-2) to TRBJ2-1, with 12 bases lining up with TRBD2. The CDR3 is 17 amino acids. CDR1 and CDR2 (germline): LGHDT, YNNKEL (reference sequence). The V segment lost 0 bases and the J segment 10 bases; nucleotides outside the gene matches: 10.

This clone has a handful of counts. The chain is built from TRBV2 and TRBJ1-5; tentative D call: TRBD1 (5 bases). The CDR3 covers 15 residues. Between the trimmed V and J ends, which lost 8 bases and 4 bases, there was a span of 18 bases. The germline gives CDR1 SNHLY, CDR2 FYNNEI. CDR3: CASRTPGLINQPQHF. As DNA, the CDR3 is TGTGCCAGCCGAACGCCAGGGCTCATTAATCAGCCCCAGCATTTT.

The genes are TRBV27 and TRBJ2-5; D not certain. Looked up from germline, CDR1 is MNHEY and CDR2 is SMNVEV (reference sequence). The V gene lost 0 bases and the J gene lost 2 bases, with 7 bases spanning the gap. The CDR3 is made up of 14 amino acids. Written as DNA, the CDR3 is TGTGCCAGCAGTTTATCGAACAGACAAGAGACCCAGTACTTC. Translation gives CASSLSNRQETQYF.

This sequence joins TRBV2 and TRBJ1-1; 7 bases map to TRBD1. Germline CDR1 reads SNHLY; CDR2 reads FYNNEI. V lost 7 bases and J lost 1; bases outside the gene matches: 6. This CDR3 spans 14 amino acids. In DNA, the CDR3 is TGTGCCAGCAACCGACAGGGCAGGAACACTGAAGCTTTCTTT. This encodes CASNRQGRNTEAFF. The variable domain in full, completed from reference TRBV2 and TRBJ1-1, reads EPEVTQTPSHQVTQMGQEVILRCVPISNHLYFYWYRQILGQKVEFLVSFYNNEISEKSEIFDDQFSVERPDGSNFTLKIRSTKLEDSAMYFCASNRQGRNTEAFFGQGTRLTVV.

V usage is TRBV5-1 and J usage is TRBJ2-7; 7 bases align to TRBD1. The CDR3 is 13 residues long. V trimming: 4 bases; J trimming: 2 bases; junction bases outside the gene matches: 3. Germline V gene sequence: CDR1 SGHRS, CDR2 YFSETQ. CDR3 amino acids: CASSVDRPYEQYF. The DNA for the CDR3 is TGCGCCAGCAGCGTGGACAGGCCCTACGAGCAGTACTTC. The whole variable domain, filled in from reference TRBV5-1 and TRBJ2-7, reads KAGVTQTPRYLIKTRGQQVTLSCSPISGHRSVSWYQQTPGQGLQFLFEYFSETQRNKGNFPGRFSGRQFSNSRSEMNVSTLELGDSALYLCASSVDRPYEQYFGPGTRLTVT.

The chain has TRBV4-2 and TRBJ2-7; 10 bases fit TRBD1. CDR1 and CDR2 (germline): LGHNA, YNFKEQ. V was clipped by 2 bases and J by 5 bases; unmatched bases: 9. CDR3 length equals 16 residues. The CDR3 DNA follows: TGTGCCAGCAGCCAACCCACCGGGACAGGGGTGGACGAGCAGTACTTC. This codes for CASSQPTGTGVDEQYF.